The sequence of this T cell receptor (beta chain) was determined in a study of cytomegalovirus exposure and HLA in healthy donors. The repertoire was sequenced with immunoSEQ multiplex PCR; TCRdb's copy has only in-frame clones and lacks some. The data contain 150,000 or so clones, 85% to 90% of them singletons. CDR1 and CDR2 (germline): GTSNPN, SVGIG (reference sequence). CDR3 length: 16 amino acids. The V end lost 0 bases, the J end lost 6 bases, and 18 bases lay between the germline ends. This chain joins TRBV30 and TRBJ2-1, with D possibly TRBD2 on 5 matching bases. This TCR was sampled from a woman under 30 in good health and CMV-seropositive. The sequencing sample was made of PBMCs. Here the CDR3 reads CAWSVPLAATFNEQFF. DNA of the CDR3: TGTGCCTGGAGTGTACCTCTAGCAGCAACATTCAATGAGCAGTTCTTC.